Reported below is one T cell receptor (beta chain). As yet, its antigen is unknown. With 60 Vbeta and 13 Jbeta primers, the PCR was carried out. Measured with immunoSEQ multiplex PCR; TCRdb has only the in-frame clones, and not every one. Seen here are under 200,000 clones, approximately 81% observed once, and the top ten hold around 1.3%. The data belong to a study of cytomegalovirus exposure and HLA in healthy donors. Study results and caveats: Some highly shared sequence variants likely arose as a pipeline artifact.

The V end was cut by 1 base, the J end by 0 bases, with 9 bases between. Germline CDR1 is LNHDA and CDR2 is SQIVND (reference sequence). There are 15 residues in the CDR3. The sample consisted of PBMCs. The genes are TRBV19 and TRBJ1-2; D remains ambiguous. The TCR originated in a man between 45 and 60 years old in good health and CMV-seropositive. The CDR3 region has the DNA TGTGCCAGTAGTATAGGTCCGGGATCTAACTATGGCTACACCTTC. Its protein product is CASSIGPGSNYGYTF.